The entry that follows covers one T cell receptor (beta chain) sequence. Its cognate antigen has yet to be identified. No base-level quality is on record; no much larger clone is a single base apart. Preparation of the library involved multiplex PCR. Sequenced using an Illumina HiSeq 4000. CDR3 regions were amplified by Arm-PCR with iRepertoire HTBI primers to construct TCR beta libraries. Before sequencing, the PCR products underwent gel purification. For the original study's pipeline: Gene usage analysis of CDR3 amino acid clonotypes used the 50 to 70 TRBV and 12 to 15 TRBJ segments found across samples. Filtered high-quality paired reads were merged into contigs using COPE and FqMerger. Contigs were aligned with BLAST to IMGT TRBV, TRBD and TRBJ reference genes, and CDR3 was defined per IMGT. Clonotypes above 0.1% frequency were classified as highly expanded clones. Shannon entropy served as the measure of repertoire diversity, while the Gini coefficient captured V-J evenness. Public clonotypes were defined as clonotypes shared by more than one individual. TCRdb's own reprocessing of the public reads used fastp at Q25 and MiXCR and kept productive beta chains. For every CDR3 protein sequence, its rows merge into one entry that carries the most common genes and DNA. These V and J calls derive from TCRdb rather than the authors' analysis. The sample profile shows roughly 450,000 distinct CDR3 sequences; more than 20% of them were found once. Of the sample, over 7.5% falls within the top ten clones.

Interpreted using the paper, the time point label stands for: persistent/refractory GD, antithyroid drugs over 5 years with positive TRAb. For both TCR sequencing and RNA sequencing, RNA was extracted from PBMCs in TRIzol. The diagnosis of Graves' disease was made according to American Thyroid Association guidelines. Patients were recruited from an endocrinology department in Xi'an, China. Each patient gave 7.5 to 10 milliliters of peripheral blood, collected in an EDTA anticoagulant tube. PBMCs were isolated by Ficoll Paque Plus density gradient separation without further T cell sorting. An Agilent 2100 Bioanalyzer and agarose gel were used to check RNA quality, while a NanoDrop 2000 measured RNA concentration. The cysteine opens and the phenylalanine closes a CDR3 of 13 amino acids. Only the CDR3 DNA stays, 39 bases, in frame from base 1. The V end loses 0 bases and the J end loses 9 bases, and a stretch of 10 bases separates them. According to the germline V gene, CDR1 reads SGHRS and CDR2 reads YFSETQ.

This sample was included in a study of regulatory T cells in long-lasting Graves disease (dated by TCRdb to the early 2020s). Context from the whole study: Persistent Graves' disease meant more than 5 years of antithyroid drug treatment with TSH receptor autoantibodies that stayed positive. Peripheral blood TCR sequencing and RNA sequencing compared persistent Graves' disease patients with newly diagnosed Graves' disease patients. The study was registered as a clinical trial and conducted in China. A total of around 35 samples underwent TCR sequencing, from 13 patients with persistent Graves' disease and 20 or so patients with newly diagnosed Graves' disease. Antithyroid drugs had been taken for approximately 10 years on average by persistent Graves' disease patients in the clinical cohort.

General conclusions and limits of the study: Because the primary lesion, thyroid tissue, could not be accessed, the study looked at peripheral blood alone. The authors noted that the small sample size was a limitation that may lower accuracy. Preferential use of TRBV28, TRBJ1-2 and TRBJ2-5 was observed in persistent disease, whereas TRBV20-1 and TRBJ2-1 were favored in newly diagnosed disease. Compared with newly diagnosed patients, persistent Graves' disease patients had lower TCR Shannon entropy and fewer highly expanded clones, which suggests clonal expansion. Only the TCR beta chain was sequenced and analyzed. Persistent patients shared more public clonotypes among themselves (around 3,000) than newly diagnosed patients did (about 970).

The rearrangement joined TRBV5-1 to TRBJ1-5; no D segment can be confidently identified. Source: peripheral blood mononuclear cells (PBMCs), taken when the disease was refractory, from a patient treated with antithyroid drugs. The TCR was taken from a female donor with Graves disease. The base sequence is TGCGCCAGCAGCTTGGCCGGGGAGATGCCCCAGCATTTT. Its translation reads: CASSLAGEMPQHF.